Listed below are T cell receptor beta chains from one sample, sequenced in a study of lymphopenia after photon versus proton radiotherapy. Assay: immunoSEQ multiplex PCR; the TCRdb copy retains only in-frame clones and omits some. The data contain 75,000 to 95,000 clones, about 86% of them singletons. The starting material was peripheral blood, obtained from a patient treated with proton-based radiotherapy. These receptors were obtained from a man aged 55 to 70 with pancreatic cancer. Each CDR3 is given with its conserved first and last residue. The order of the fields is clone size, V gene, J gene, D gene, CDR3 protein, CDR3 DNA. The D gene is left open where the match is weak. Expanded clones get a size class; other rows say once, few or many, or leave the size out.

abundance: -
v_gene: TRBV7-2
j_gene: TRBJ2-5
d_gene: -
CDR3aa: CASSLARRGWRTQETQYF
CDR3nt: TGTGCCAGCAGCTTAGCTCGGCGGGGTTGGCGTACACAAGAGACCCAGTACTTC

abundance: -
v_gene: TRBV7-8
j_gene: TRBJ2-5
d_gene: -
CDR3aa: CASRGFKQQETQYF
CDR3nt: TGTGCCAGCAGAGGTTTTAAACAGCAAGAGACCCAGTACTTC

abundance: -
v_gene: TRBV5-4
j_gene: TRBJ2-7
d_gene: -
CDR3aa: CASSLAPGALYEQYF
CDR3nt: TGTGCCAGCAGCTTGGCTCCGGGGGCTCTCTACGAGCAGTACTTC

abundance: -
v_gene: TRBV5-1
j_gene: TRBJ1-3
d_gene: -
CDR3aa: CASSSGGRGGNTIYF
CDR3nt: TGCGCCAGCAGCTCCGGGGGGCGGGGTGGAAACACCATATATTTT

abundance: few
v_gene: TRBV5-4
j_gene: TRBJ2-7
d_gene: -
CDR3aa: CASSSGRTYEQYF
CDR3nt: TGTGCCAGCAGTTCAGGACGGACCTACGAGCAGTACTTC

abundance: -
v_gene: TRBV9
j_gene: TRBJ2-1
d_gene: -
CDR3aa: CASSPLVSVDNEQFF
CDR3nt: TGTGCCAGCAGCCCCCTAGTCTCCGTTGACAATGAGCAGTTCTTC

abundance: -
v_gene: TRBV11-2
j_gene: TRBJ2-1
d_gene: TRBD2
CDR3aa: CASSRPTSGRDKQFF
CDR3nt: TGTGCCAGCAGTCGCCCGACTAGCGGGAGGGATAAGCAGTTCTTC

abundance: -
v_gene: TRBV5-1
j_gene: TRBJ2-1
d_gene: TRBD2
CDR3aa: CASSLEASGSYNEQFF
CDR3nt: TGCGCCAGCAGCTTGGAAGCTAGCGGGAGCTACAATGAGCAGTTCTTC

abundance: once
v_gene: TRBV7-8
j_gene: TRBJ1-1
d_gene: -
CDR3aa: CASTETGLNTEAFF
CDR3nt: TGTGCCAGCACCGAAACGGGTCTGAACACTGAAGCTTTCTTT

abundance: -
v_gene: TRBV30
j_gene: TRBJ2-7
d_gene: TRBD1
CDR3aa: CAWSSGTGVYEQYF
CDR3nt: TGTGCCTGGAGTTCCGGGACAGGGGTCTACGAGCAGTACTTC

abundance: -
v_gene: TRBV27
j_gene: TRBJ1-5
d_gene: -
CDR3aa: CASSLGQPQHF
CDR3nt: TGTGCCAGCAGTTTAGGTCAGCCCCAGCATTTT

abundance: -
v_gene: TRBV11-2
j_gene: TRBJ2-6
d_gene: -
CDR3aa: CASSLDLRGMSGANVLTF
CDR3nt: TGTGCCAGCAGCTTAGATCTAAGGGGGATGTCCGGGGCCAACGTCCTGACTTTC

abundance: -
v_gene: TRBV10-3
j_gene: TRBJ2-7
d_gene: -
CDR3aa: CAISDAGGIGEYF
CDR3nt: TGTGCCATCAGCGACGCGGGCGGGATCGGAGAGTACTTC

abundance: -
v_gene: TRBV19
j_gene: TRBJ1-4
d_gene: TRBD1
CDR3aa: CASKFGTVATNEKLFF
CDR3nt: TGTGCCAGTAAATTCGGGACAGTTGCAACTAATGAAAAACTGTTTTTT

abundance: -
v_gene: TRBV5-1
j_gene: TRBJ1-3
d_gene: -
CDR3aa: CASSTASSGNTIYF
CDR3nt: TGCGCCAGCAGCACAGCTAGCTCTGGAAACACCATATATTTT

abundance: -
v_gene: TRBV18
j_gene: TRBJ2-7
d_gene: -
CDR3aa: CASSATMLGEQYF
CDR3nt: TGTGCCAGCTCAGCCACGATGTTGGGGGAGCAGTACTTC

abundance: -
v_gene: TRBV28
j_gene: TRBJ2-7
d_gene: -
CDR3aa: CASSSQTSGGVDEQYF
CDR3nt: TGTGCCAGCAGCTCGCAAACCTCCGGCGGGGTGGATGAGCAGTACTTC

abundance: -
v_gene: TRBV28
j_gene: TRBJ1-1
d_gene: -
CDR3aa: CASRATEAFF
CDR3nt: TGTGCCAGCAGGGCCACTGAAGCTTTCTTT

abundance: -
v_gene: TRBV19
j_gene: TRBJ2-4
d_gene: -
CDR3aa: CAVTGFDIQYF
CDR3nt: TGTGCCGTAACAGGGTTTGACATTCAGTACTTC

abundance: -
v_gene: TRBV6-1
j_gene: TRBJ2-1
d_gene: -
CDR3aa: CASSDYRGGLALVNEQFF
CDR3nt: TGTGCCAGCAGTGATTACAGGGGGGGACTAGCACTAGTAAATGAGCAGTTCTTC

abundance: -
v_gene: TRBV6-6
j_gene: TRBJ2-7
d_gene: -
CDR3aa: CASQSVGQSYEQYF
CDR3nt: TGTGCCAGCCAGTCGGTAGGACAGTCCTACGAGCAGTACTTC

abundance: -
v_gene: TRBV29-1
j_gene: TRBJ2-1
d_gene: -
CDR3aa: CSVVAQGVQFF
CDR3nt: TGCAGCGTTGTTGCGCAGGGAGTGCAGTTCTTC

abundance: -
v_gene: TRBV11-2
j_gene: TRBJ2-4
d_gene: -
CDR3aa: CASSLNRDIQYF
CDR3nt: TGTGCCAGCAGCTTAAACCGGGACATTCAGTACTTC

abundance: once
v_gene: TRBV7-9
j_gene: TRBJ2-1
d_gene: -
CDR3aa: CASSCSGCPSYNEQFF
CDR3nt: TGTGCCAGCAGCTGTTCGGGGTGTCCGAGCTACAATGAGCAGTTCTTC

abundance: -
v_gene: TRBV19
j_gene: TRBJ1-2
d_gene: -
CDR3aa: CASSISGRAGAPNYGYTF
CDR3nt: TGTGCCAGTAGTATATCGGGGCGCGCAGGGGCCCCTAACTATGGCTACACCTTC

abundance: few
v_gene: TRBV28
j_gene: TRBJ1-1
d_gene: -
CDR3aa: CASSQVGVTEAFF
CDR3nt: TGTGCCAGCAGTCAGGTTGGGGTCACTGAAGCTTTCTTT

abundance: -
v_gene: TRBV7-2
j_gene: TRBJ1-1
d_gene: TRBD1
CDR3aa: CASSLGSGQGLMNTEAFF
CDR3nt: TGTGCCAGCAGCTTAGGATCTGGACAGGGCCTCATGAACACTGAAGCTTTCTTT

abundance: -
v_gene: TRBV11-1
j_gene: TRBJ2-1
d_gene: -
CDR3aa: CASSLEVLAREQFF
CDR3nt: TGTGCCAGCAGCTTAGAAGTCTTGGCGAGAGAGCAGTTCTTC